This T cell receptor (beta chain) derives from a study of cytomegalovirus exposure and HLA in healthy donors. Per the germline V gene, CDR1 is SGHVS and CDR2 is FQNEAQ. With V trimmed by 4 bases and J by 10 bases, 9 bases remained unmatched. The CDR3 covers 13 residues. Primers included in the PCR were 60 Vbeta and 13 Jbeta primers. The assay was immunoSEQ multiplex PCR, and TCRdb's table has in-frame clones only and misses some. This table has hundreds of thousands of clones, around 75% appearing once. The chain has TRBV7-8 and TRBJ1-1, with 7 bases lining up with TRBD1. This sequence was found in a woman aged 25 to 39 in good health and CMV-seronegative. What was sequenced was PBMCs. CDR3: CASSYQKGAGAFF. As DNA, the CDR3 is TGTGCCAGCAGCTATCAGAAGGGGGCTGGAGCTTTCTTT.